This TCR beta chain was sequenced for a study of T cells after yellow fever vaccination. TCRdb called the 5' RACE reads again in MiXCR, with one record for every CDR3 protein. The table has about 260,000 distinct CDR3 sequences, approximately 5.2% seen once. Germline CDR1 is KGHDR and CDR2 is SFDVKD. V lost 5 bases and J lost 6, with 11 bases in between. The length of the CDR3 is 13 residues. There are a few counts of this clonotype. The target antigen is unknown. Points from the study as a whole: Post-booster samples contained most primary-vaccination clones (about 96% CD4, around 88% CD8).

The chain uses TRBV24-1 and TRBJ2-3; no definite D call. Specimen: CD4+ T cells sorted from PBMCs, collected on the day of the yellow fever booster vaccination. The sequence derives from a man between 18 and 35 years old who received the YFV17D yellow fever vaccine. The CDR3 region has the DNA TGTGCCACCAGTGGTAGTTATGCTGATACGCAGTATTTT. Amino acid sequence: CATSGSYADTQYF.